Presented here are 14 T cell receptor beta chains from one specimen sequenced in a study of breast tumors, draining lymph nodes, adjacent tissues. Axillary draining lymph nodes of breast cancer patients supplied the node samples. TCRdb independently ran MiXCR on the multiplex PCR reads; one entry per CDR3 protein. The sample records approximately 170,000 distinct CDR3 sequences, 30% to 35% being singletons. The material sequenced was axillary lymph node tissue. The receptors stem from a female donor with breast cancer. Some clones in this sample may be carry-over from other donors' samples.

The genes are TRBV29-1 and TRBJ1-4; D gene ambiguous. V was cut by 4 bases and J by 1 base, with 10 bases left in between. Germline V gene data show CDR1 as SQVTM and CDR2 as ANQGSEA. This CDR3 has 14 residues. The CDR3 sequence: CSVGPSGTNEKLFF. CDR3 in DNA: TGCAGCGTTGGTCCTAGCGGAACTAATGAAAAACTGTTTTTT.

The chain uses TRBV18 and TRBJ1-4; TRBD1 is a possible D gene (5 bases). The V and J ends lost 3 bases and 8 bases respectively, with 22 bases between them. The CDR3 loop spans 17 amino acids. Germline V CDR1 and CDR2: KGHSH, LQKENI. CDR3 loop: CASSPGPRGSGFEKLFF. The CDR3 region has the DNA TGTGCCAGCTCACCGGGGCCCCGGGGATCAGGATTCGAAAAACTGTTTTTT.

This clonotype was seen many times. This chain links TRBV29-1 with TRBJ1-3; 9 bases align to TRBD1. Germline V lookup: CDR1 SQVTM, CDR2 ANQGSEA. The junction had 2 bases not matched to a gene; V was cut back by 6 bases and J by 2 bases. The CDR3 is 13 residues long. As DNA, the CDR3 is TGCAGCGTGCGACAGGGGGCTGGAAACACCATATATTTT. It translates to CSVRQGAGNTIYF.

The rearrangement links TRBV7-9 to TRBJ2-7; 8 bases agree with TRBD2. Trimming took 4 bases from V and 4 from J; bases not matched to a gene: 9. The CDR3 runs 15 residues. Germline lookup yields CDR1 SEHNR and CDR2 FQNEAQ (reference sequence). The CDR3 protein is CASSSLDGGAYEQYF. The CDR3 DNA is TGTGCCAGCAGCTCCCTGGACGGGGGGGCGTACGAGCAGTACTTC.

This clonotype was observed once. The chain has TRBV2 and TRBJ2-2, with 7 positions matching TRBD1. V lost 7 bases, J lost 5 bases, and 16 bases stayed unmatched. CDR1 and CDR2 from the germline V gene are SNHLY and FYNNEI. The CDR3 contains 17 residues. The CDR3 here is CASTAVAGGRKTGELFF. As DNA, the CDR3 is TGTGCCAGCACCGCGGTGGCAGGGGGACGGAAGACCGGGGAGCTGTTTTTT.

The CDR3 nucleotides read TGTGCCAGCAGTTCTAGTGGCGGTGAGCTGTTTTTT. This sequence encodes CASSSSGGELFF. The genes are TRBV12-3 or TRBV12-4 and TRBJ2-2, with D uncertain. V gave up 4 bases and J gave up 11 bases, with 11 bases separating them. The length of the CDR3 is 12 residues.

This rearrangement joins TRBV25-1 to TRBJ1-5; tentative D call: TRBD1 (5 bases). Germline CDR1 is MGHDK and CDR2 is SYGVNS. The CDR3 is 19 amino acids. Trimming shortened V by 4 bases and J by 1 base, and 23 bases separated the two germline ends. The CDR3 nucleotides read TGTGCCAGCAGTGCTAGAGCCGGGGACCGACTCCGGAGCAATCAGCCCCAGCATTTT. The encoded protein is CASSARAGDRLRSNQPQHF.

V is TRBV6-5 and J is TRBJ2-3, with 10 bases fitting TRBD2. CDR1 and CDR2 from the germline V gene are MNHEY and SVGAGI. The CDR3 covers 15 residues. The ends lost 6 bases at V and 4 bases at J; junction bases unmatched: 7. The CDR3 spells CASSQRGGKADTQYF. The CDR3 nucleotides read TGTGCCAGCAGCCAGCGGGGGGGGAAGGCAGATACGCAGTATTTT.

Regarding this clonotype: A much larger clone differs by one base, so this may be a read error. The J gene is TRBJ2-5, the V gene TRBV5-1; 8 positions agree with TRBD2. Germline V lookup: CDR1 SGHRS, CDR2 YFSETQ. V shed 4 bases and J 5 bases; nucleotides not matched to a gene: 16. There are 17 residues in the CDR3. The CDR3 DNA sequence: TGCGCCAGCAGCGGCCAGGGGAGCGGGGGTGCTCTGGAGACCCAGTACTTC. Amino acid sequence: CASSGQGSGGALETQYF.

The V gene is TRBV5-4, the J gene TRBJ2-2; D unclear. Trimming shortened V by 2 bases and J by 0 bases, and 8 bases separated the two germline ends. This CDR3 spans 15 amino acids. Per the germline V gene, CDR1 is SGHNT and CDR2 is YYREEE (reference sequence). The CDR3 loop reads CASSFEVANTGELFF. The CDR3 DNA reads as TGTGCCAGCAGCTTCGAAGTGGCGAACACCGGGGAGCTGTTTTTT.

Comment on this clonotype: Sequence at one end of the junction differs from germline and may be a read error. The gene calls are TRBV2 and TRBJ2-4; D ambiguous. Germline V lookup: CDR1 SNHLY, CDR2 FYNNEI. CDR3 length: 14 amino acids. The CDR3 region is CAGSAAVSKNIQYF. The CDR3 nucleotides are TGTGCCGGCAGTGCGGCAGTATCAAAAAACATTCAGTACTTC.

This sequence joins TRBV29-1 and TRBJ1-4; tentative D call: TRBD1 (6 bases). This CDR3 contains 19 residues. V lost 6 bases and J 5 bases, leaving 31 bases between the germline ends. Per the germline V gene, CDR1 is SQVTM and CDR2 is ANQGSEA. The CDR3 coding sequence is TGCAGCGTAACCACAGGGCCTCTTAGACCATGGGGCTACAATGAAAAACTGTTTTTT. Its protein is CSVTTGPLRPWGYNEKLFF.

This clonotype was picked up many times. This chain connects TRBV20-1 to TRBJ2-6; tentative D call: TRBD2 (5 bases). V was cut by 5 bases and J by 0 bases, with 17 bases left in between. The CDR3 is made up of 17 amino acids. From germline, CDR1 is DFQATT and CDR2 SNEGSKA (reference sequence). The CDR3 region has the DNA TGCAGTGCTCCGGACTTCTCGCACCTCTCTGGGGCCAACGTCCTGACTTTC. Its protein product is CSAPDFSHLSGANVLTF.

There are many counts of this clonotype. The rearrangement links TRBV7-9 to TRBJ1-3; D is perhaps TRBD1 (5 bases). The V gene lost 0 bases and the J gene lost 8 bases, with 17 bases spanning the gap. CDR1 and CDR2 (germline): SEHNR, FQNEAQ (reference sequence). This CDR3 has 16 amino acids. The CDR3 spells CASSLAVGGETDTIYF. CDR3 DNA: TGTGCCAGCAGCTTAGCCGTGGGGGGGGAGACGGACACCATATATTTT. Together with reference TRBV7-9 and TRBJ1-3, the CDR3 gives the full variable domain: DTGVSQNPRHKITKRGQNVTFRCDPISEHNRLYWYRQTLGQGPEFLTYFQNEAQLEKSRLLSDRFSAERPKGSFSTLEIQRTEQGDSAMYLCASSLAVGGETDTIYFGEGSWLTVV.